These 17 T cell receptor beta chains came from one sample sequenced in a study of T-cell reconstitution after alpha-beta-depleted transplantation in children. Unique molecular identifiers were used in preparing the TCRbeta library. Each CDR3 protein is one row after TCRdb ran MiXCR on the PCR reads. Of approximately 430,000 distinct CDR3 sequences in the sample, about a sixth were seen once. Sequenced here: PBMCs, mostly from graft donor cells, sampled 360 days after TCRalphabeta/CD19-depleted stem cell transplant. These receptors were taken from a boy under three years old who had a stem cell transplant for Wiskott-Aldrich syndrome, so the T cells may come from the graft donor.

This clonotype was observed a few times. V gene TRBV11-2 combines with J gene TRBJ2-1; no reliable D call. Germline assignment: CDR1 SGHAT and CDR2 FQNNGV. Trimming left V 3 bases short and J 5 bases short, with 17 bases between. CDR3 size: 16 residues. The CDR3 sequence: CASSFLLGLVHNEQFF. CDR3 DNA sequence: TGTGCCAGCAGCTTCCTTCTGGGTCTCGTTCACAATGAGCAGTTCTTC.

This clonotype appeared many times. The rearrangement joins TRBV24-1 to TRBJ2-2; D is possibly TRBD2 (7 bases). The V end was cut by 3 bases, the J end by 7 bases, with 17 bases between. From germline, CDR1 is KGHDR and CDR2 SFDVKD. This CDR3 is built from 16 residues. CDR3 residues: CATSDTDGGLNGELFF. The CDR3 DNA reads TGTGCCACCAGTGATACCGACGGGGGGCTGAACGGGGAGCTGTTTTTT.

Here the CDR3 reads CASSLEAASTDTQYF. CDR3 DNA sequence: TGTGCCAGCAGCTTAGAGGCAGCCAGCACAGATACGCAGTATTTT. The chain joins TRBV7-6 to TRBJ2-3, with D unresolved. With 1 base removed from V and 0 bases from J, the gap between germline ends came to 8 bases. Germline CDR1 is SGHVS and CDR2 is FNYEAQ. This CDR3 is 15 amino acids long.

The chain recombines TRBV5-1 with TRBJ2-3, with D uncertain. Germline V gives CDR1 SGHRS, CDR2 YFSETQ. The CDR3 is 14 residues long. V was clipped by 1 base and J by 4 bases, with 10 bases between them. CDR3 residues: CASSLLQFADTQYF. For the CDR3, the DNA is TGCGCCAGCAGCTTGTTACAGTTCGCAGATACGCAGTATTTT.

The rearrangement links TRBV5-1 to TRBJ2-1; 12 bases agree with TRBD2. The CDR3 totals 16 residues. CDR1 and CDR2 (germline): SGHRS, YFSETQ. Trimming cost V 4 bases and J 6 bases; bases outside gene matches: 8. CDR3 DNA sequence: TGCGCCAGCAGCCCGGAACTAGCGGGAGGTTTCAATGAGCAGTTCTTC. As protein: CASSPELAGGFNEQFF. The full variable domain, in which reference TRBV5-1 and TRBJ2-1 provide the parts outside the CDR3, is KAGVTQTPRYLIKTRGQQVTLSCSPISGHRSVSWYQQTPGQGLQFLFEYFSETQRNKGNFPGRFSGRQFSNSRSEMNVSTLELGDSALYLCASSPELAGGFNEQFFGPGTRLTVL.

The chain joins TRBV29-1 to TRBJ2-5; D call uncertain. Trimming cost V 2 bases and J 5 bases, with 9 bases left between them. The CDR3 is 12 amino acids. Looked up from germline, CDR1 is SQVTM and CDR2 is ANQGSEA. This CDR3 reads CSVESNSETQYF. The DNA for the CDR3 is TGCAGCGTTGAAAGTAACTCGGAGACCCAGTACTTC.

As regards this clonotype: An end of the junction does not agree with germline; a read error may underlie this. The chain links TRBV5-1 to TRBJ1-6; D remains unclear. Per germline, CDR1 SGHRS and CDR2 YFSETQ. CDR3 length equals 15 residues. The CDR3 bases are TGCGCCAGCAGGTTGGACGGCCTCTTCAATTCACCCCTCCACTTT. The encoded protein is CASRLDGLFNSPLHF.

The chain couples TRBV7-9 to TRBJ2-4, with a possible D match to TRBD1 (5 bases). V was shortened by 5 bases and J by 9 bases, with 17 bases between the two germline ends. Germline V CDR1 and CDR2: SEHNR, FQNEAQ (reference sequence). CDR3 size: 14 residues. The CDR3 sequence: CASSRVPGRTIQYF. DNA for the CDR3: TGTGCCAGCAGCCGAGTGCCAGGGCGGACCATTCAGTACTTC.

CDR3 protein: CASRSGWTGIGTDTQYF. CDR3 bases: TGCGCCAGCAGAAGCGGATGGACAGGGATCGGGACAGATACGCAGTATTTT. This chain connects TRBV5-1 to TRBJ2-3, with TRBD1 matching over 8 bases. Germline CDR1 SGHRS, CDR2 YFSETQ. The V gene end was trimmed by 5 bases and the J gene end by 3 bases; junction bases not matched to a gene: 14. CDR3 length: 17 amino acids.

This clonotype was counted at least ten times. This sequence joins TRBV5-1 and TRBJ2-3; possible D gene TRBD1, 6 bases. V was shortened by 0 bases and J by 0 bases, with 8 bases between the two germline ends. The CDR3 runs to 15 residues. Germline CDR1 reads SGHRS; CDR2 reads YFSETQ. DNA of the CDR3: TGCGCCAGCAGCTTGGAAGGGGGAAGCACAGATACGCAGTATTTT. This gives the protein CASSLEGGSTDTQYF.

This clonotype has only a few counts. V gene TRBV24-1 combines with J gene TRBJ2-1; perhaps TRBD2 as D (6 bases). The CDR3 length is 15 residues. Germline V gene data show CDR1 as KGHDR and CDR2 as SFDVKD. V was clipped by 7 bases and J by 5 bases, with 17 bases between them. The CDR3 bases are TGTGCCACCAGCGGGGCCATCGGGAGCCACAATGAGCAGTTCTTC. This sequence encodes CATSGAIGSHNEQFF.

The CDR3 region has the DNA TGTGCCACCAGCGCAGCAGATACGCAGTATTTT. The encoded protein is CATSAADTQYF. This chain uses TRBV24-1 with TRBJ2-3; D ambiguous. The CDR3 sequence is 11 residues long. V was shortened by 7 bases and J by 4 bases, with 5 bases between the two germline ends. Germline CDR1 is KGHDR and CDR2 is SFDVKD.

V is TRBV27 and J is TRBJ2-3; the match to TRBD2 covers 9 bases. Trimming took 3 bases from V and 1 from J; bases not matched to a gene: 20. CDR1 and CDR2 from the germline V gene are MNHEY and SMNVEV (reference sequence). The CDR3 loop spans 21 amino acids. CDR3 sequence reads: CASSLGYSAGGPLFGTDTQYF. CDR3 coding DNA: TGTGCCAGCAGTTTGGGGTATTCGGCGGGAGGGCCTCTCTTCGGCACAGATACGCAGTATTTT.

This clonotype appeared once. CDR3: CASSQEVQGSSYEQYF. Here the CDR3 DNA reads TGCGCCAGCAGCCAAGAGGTACAGGGGAGCTCCTACGAGCAGTACTTC. This chain uses TRBV4-1 with TRBJ2-7, with 7 bases fitting TRBD1. The V gene's germline CDR1 is MGHRA and CDR2 YSYEKL. Trimming removed 0 bases from V and 0 bases from J; junction bases left unmatched: 5. There are 16 residues in the CDR3.

The chain is built from TRBV28 and TRBJ2-7, with D tentatively TRBD2 (6 bases). Germline CDR1 is MDHEN and CDR2 is SYDVKM. V was clipped by 6 bases and J by 5 bases, with 23 bases between them. There are 16 residues in the CDR3. The CDR3 DNA reads as TGTGCCAGCAGAAAACCCGGGACTTTTTCTCGGGACGAGCAGTACTTC. Translation gives CASRKPGTFSRDEQYF.

The V and J genes are TRBV12-3 or TRBV12-4 and TRBJ1-5; tentatively, D is TRBD1 (5 bases). This CDR3 comprises 14 residues. Trimming removed 2 bases at V and 2 bases at J, with 7 bases between. CDR3 nucleotide sequence: TGTGCCAGCAGTTTAAAACAGGGCAATCAGCCCCAGCATTTT. Translated, it gives CASSLKQGNQPQHF.

In this sample, this clonotype turned up a few times. The chain carries TRBV20-1 and TRBJ1-2, with unresolved D. The V gene's germline CDR1 is DFQATT and CDR2 SNEGSKA (reference sequence). The CDR3 length is 9 residues. Trimming pared 5 bases from V and 4 bases from J, leaving 2 bases between. CDR3 sequence reads: CSAPYGYTF. In DNA form, the CDR3 reads TGCAGTGCTCCCTATGGCTACACCTTC.